A selection of T cell receptor beta chains follows, all from one sample in a study of beta chain features in type 1 diabetes. TCRdb's table, derived via immunoSEQ multiplex PCR, lists solely in-frame clones and lacks some. This repertoire shows under 300,000 clones, approximately 8% found once; its top ten account for roughly 1%. The sequenced sample consisted of central memory CD4+ T cells from blood. These receptors were taken from a woman aged 18-35 years in good health. Each CDR3 is given with its conserved first and last residue. The order of the fields is V gene, D gene, clone size, J gene, CDR3 DNA, CDR3 protein. The D gene is left open where the match is weak. Part of the rows lack a size; the others show once, few, many or a class for expanded clones.

V: TRBV4-2; D: .; size: .; J: TRBJ2-3; DNA: TGTGCCAGCAGCCCGGATAGCCACAGCACAGATACGCAGTATTTT; CDR3: CASSPDSHSTDTQYF
V: TRBV7-2; D: .; size: few; J: TRBJ2-3; DNA: TGTGCCAGCAGCCCTCAACCTCGGACAGATACGCAGTATTTT; CDR3: CASSPQPRTDTQYF
V: TRBV5-1; D: TRBD1; size: many; J: TRBJ2-3; DNA: TGCGCCAGCAGCATCGGACAGGGTGCAGATACGCAGTATTTT; CDR3: CASSIGQGADTQYF
V: TRBV19; D: .; size: few; J: TRBJ2-7; DNA: TGTGCCAGTAGCAGATGGGACGAGCAGTACTTC; CDR3: CASSRWDEQYF
V: TRBV28; D: .; size: once; J: TRBJ1-1; DNA: TGTGCCAGCCTCCAGGGCTTGGTAGCTTTCTTT; CDR3: CASLQGLVAFF
V: TRBV7-9; D: .; size: many; J: TRBJ2-1; DNA: TGTGCCAGCAGCTTCCCGGACAGACCATGGTTCTTC; CDR3: CASSFPDRPWFF
V: TRBV28; D: .; size: .; J: TRBJ1-2; DNA: TGTGCCAGCAGTCCACCCGCTACCTATGGCTACACCTTC; CDR3: CASSPPATYGYTF
V: TRBV19; D: TRBD1; size: .; J: TRBJ1-5; DNA: TGTGCCAGTAGCGACGGGACAGGGTATAAGCCCCAGCATTTT; CDR3: CASSDGTGYKPQHF
V: TRBV9; D: TRBD2; size: .; J: TRBJ2-1; DNA: TGTGCCAGCAGCGTAGCGGGGACTAGCGGGGGCCCTTCTTCCTACAATGAGCAGTTCTTC; CDR3: CASSVAGTSGGPSSYNEQFF
V: TRBV10-3; D: TRBD1; size: few; J: TRBJ1-5; DNA: TGTGCCATCAGTGATCCGGGGAGGGGGCGCGAGCCCCAGCATTTT; CDR3: CAISDPGRGREPQHF
V: TRBV7-2; D: .; size: .; J: TRBJ1-1; DNA: TGTGCCAGCAGCTTACTGGGACACTTAAACACTGAAGCTTTCTTT; CDR3: CASSLLGHLNTEAFF
V: TRBV7-2; D: TRBD1; size: .; J: TRBJ1-1; DNA: TGTGCCAGCAGCTTACAACCGGGACAGACGAACACTGAAGCTTTCTTT; CDR3: CASSLQPGQTNTEAFF
V: TRBV7-2; D: TRBD2; size: few; J: TRBJ2-7; DNA: TGTGCCAGCAGCTTATCTAGCGGGACCGACTACGAGCAGTACTTC; CDR3: CASSLSSGTDYEQYF
V: TRBV29-1; D: TRBD1; size: few; J: TRBJ1-2; DNA: TGCAGCGTTGAGAGCACAGGGGGCTATGGCTACACCTTC; CDR3: CSVESTGGYGYTF
V: TRBV6-5; D: TRBD2; size: .; J: TRBJ2-7; DNA: TGTGCCAGCAGACGCACCTCGACTAGCCGATACGAGCAGTACTTC; CDR3: CASRRTSTSRYEQYF
V: TRBV18; D: .; size: few; J: TRBJ1-1; DNA: TGTGCCAGCTCACCTGCGGGGGCCCTAAGCACTGAAGCTTTCTTT; CDR3: CASSPAGALSTEAFF
V: TRBV29-1; D: .; size: few; J: TRBJ1-2; DNA: TGCAGCGTTGAAGACCCTGGAAGGGGGAAGGGTGGCTACACCTTC; CDR3: CSVEDPGRGKGGYTF
V: TRBV28; D: .; size: few; J: TRBJ1-5; DNA: TGTGCCAGCAGTTCCCCCTTCGTACAGCCCCAGCATTTT; CDR3: CASSSPFVQPQHF
V: TRBV4-3; D: .; size: .; J: TRBJ1-1; DNA: TGCGCCAGCAGCCAAGTCAAGACCACCACGGGCACTGAAGCTTTCTTT; CDR3: CASSQVKTTTGTEAFF
V: TRBV7-2; D: .; size: few; J: TRBJ2-7; DNA: TGTGCCAGCAGCTCGACTCCGGGATCCTACGAGCAGTACTTC; CDR3: CASSSTPGSYEQYF
V: TRBV21-1; D: .; size: few; J: TRBJ1-1; DNA: TGTGCCAGCAGCACAAAAAAGCTCATACTAGGGGATACTGAAGCTTTCTTT; CDR3: CASSTKKLILGDTEAFF
V: TRBV15; D: .; size: .; J: TRBJ2-7; DNA: TGTGCCACCAGCAGGGAAACTAACTACGAGCAGTACTTC; CDR3: CATSRETNYEQYF
V: TRBV7-9; D: .; size: many; J: TRBJ2-6; DNA: TGTGCCAGCAGCTTAGGCGGGGCTGGGGCCAACGTCCTGACTTTC; CDR3: CASSLGGAGANVLTF
V: TRBV19; D: .; size: .; J: TRBJ1-4; DNA: TGTGCCAGTAGCGAGTATGAAAAACTGTTTTTT; CDR3: CASSEYEKLFF
V: TRBV5-1; D: .; size: few; J: TRBJ1-2; DNA: TGCGCCAGCAGCTTGGACAGGGTGTTTGGCTACACCTTC; CDR3: CASSLDRVFGYTF
V: TRBV15; D: .; size: .; J: TRBJ1-3; DNA: TGTGCCACCAGCAGAGATCGGCGGTTACAAACCACCATATATTTT; CDR3: CATSRDRRLQTTIYF
V: TRBV6-5; D: .; size: .; J: TRBJ1-2; DNA: TGTGCCAGCAGGGTACAGGGCCGGGGCTACACCTTC; CDR3: CASRVQGRGYTF
V: TRBV5-4; D: .; size: few; J: TRBJ2-3; DNA: TGTGCCAGCAGCTTGGCAGGTCGGGTCGGCACAGATACGCAGTATTTT; CDR3: CASSLAGRVGTDTQYF
V: TRBV15; D: .; size: .; J: TRBJ2-3; DNA: TGTGCCACCGAGAGGGGGGGCAATACAGATACGCAGTATTTT; CDR3: CATERGGNTDTQYF
V: TRBV7-2; D: .; size: few; J: TRBJ1-6; DNA: TGTGCCAGCAGCTTTGTAGGGGCTTCACCCCTCCACTTT; CDR3: CASSFVGASPLHF
V: TRBV5-1; D: .; size: .; J: TRBJ1-2; DNA: TGCGCCAGCAGCTTGGATTTTTACGGGGCTGGCTACACCTTC; CDR3: CASSLDFYGAGYTF
V: TRBV29-1; D: .; size: few; J: TRBJ1-5; DNA: TGCAGCGCCCGGGACGGCAATCAGCCCCAGCATTTT; CDR3: CSARDGNQPQHF
V: TRBV18; D: .; size: .; J: TRBJ2-2; DNA: TGTGCCAGCTCATGGCCCGGGGAGCTGTTTTTT; CDR3: CASSWPGELFF
V: TRBV27; D: TRBD2; size: .; J: TRBJ2-3; DNA: TGTGCCAGCAGTTTATCTTCGCGGGGGGCCCAAGATACGCAGTATTTT; CDR3: CASSLSSRGAQDTQYF
V: TRBV6-1; D: TRBD2; size: .; J: TRBJ2-1; DNA: TGTGCCAGCAGTCCCGCCGGGGGACTAAGGAATGAGCAGTTCTTC; CDR3: CASSPAGGLRNEQFF
V: TRBV6-5; D: .; size: few; J: TRBJ2-1; DNA: TGTGCCAGCAGTTCCCAGACAGATGAGCAGTTCTTC; CDR3: CASSSQTDEQFF
V: TRBV7-9; D: .; size: .; J: TRBJ2-1; DNA: TGTGCCAGCAGCTTAACGGGCCACACCTACAATGAGCAGTTCTTC; CDR3: CASSLTGHTYNEQFF
V: TRBV9; D: .; size: .; J: TRBJ2-3; DNA: TGTGCCAGCAGCGCCGGAGGCACAGATACGCAGTATTTT; CDR3: CASSAGGTDTQYF
V: TRBV14; D: .; size: many; J: TRBJ1-4; DNA: TGTGCCAGCAGTCGTGAACTTAATGAAAAACTGTTTTTT; CDR3: CASSRELNEKLFF
V: TRBV7-2; D: .; size: few; J: TRBJ2-7; DNA: TGTGCCAGCAGCTTAGTGGCGGGATTCTACGAGCAGTACTTC; CDR3: CASSLVAGFYEQYF
V: TRBV4-1; D: TRBD2; size: few; J: TRBJ2-5; DNA: TGCGCCAGCAGCCGGTCGGGGGGGCCGGGTGAGACCCAGTACTTC; CDR3: CASSRSGGPGETQYF
V: TRBV2; D: .; size: .; J: TRBJ1-2; DNA: TGTGCCAGCATTTCCTCGGGAGTAACTACCTATGGCTACACCTTC; CDR3: CASISSGVTTYGYTF
V: TRBV5-5; D: .; size: few; J: TRBJ2-3; DNA: TGTGCCAGCAGCCAAGATGGTCAGGGTCGCACAGATACGCAGTATTTT; CDR3: CASSQDGQGRTDTQYF
V: TRBV14; D: .; size: few; J: TRBJ2-3; DNA: TGTGCCAGCAGCCAAGGAGTGCATACGCAGTATTTT; CDR3: CASSQGVHTQYF
V: TRBV7-9; D: .; size: few; J: TRBJ2-3; DNA: TGTGCCAGCAGCTTTCGTGCGGGGCAAGGGATCACAGATACGCAGTATTTT; CDR3: CASSFRAGQGITDTQYF
V: TRBV7-2; D: TRBD1; size: many; J: TRBJ1-2; DNA: TGTGCCAGCAGCTTAGCACCCCAGGGGGGTGGTGGCTACACCTTC; CDR3: CASSLAPQGGGGYTF